These 8 T cell receptor beta chains share one sample of origin, sequenced in a study of T cell changes during pregnancy in multiple sclerosis. Repertoires were generated with immunoSEQ multiplex PCR, while TCRdb's copy carries only in-frame clones and drops some. The sample includes 42,000 or so clones, around 92% of them seen just once. Specimen: CD8+ T cells from peripheral blood mononuclear cells, collected in the third trimester of pregnancy. These TCRs come from a female donor with multiple sclerosis, enrolled in a pregnancy study.

This clone was counted a single time. DNA of the CDR3: TGTGCCAGCATCACCCCGGGACTAACCTATGAGCAGTTCTTC. It translates to CASITPGLTYEQFF. This rearrangement joins TRBV2 to TRBJ2-1; 7 nucleotides line up with TRBD2. V dropped 7 bases and J dropped 8; count of bases not matched to a gene: 11. The CDR3 loop spans 14 amino acids. From germline, CDR1 is SNHLY and CDR2 FYNNEI.

The chain is built from TRBV15 and TRBJ2-7; the D gene is possibly TRBD2 (6 bases). The ends were cut back, 0 bases at V and 5 bases at J, with 11 bases in the middle. CDR3 length: 14 amino acids. CDR1 and CDR2 (germline): LNHNV, YYDKDF (reference sequence). The CDR3 sequence: CATSRDAGSDEQYF. The CDR3 DNA reads as TGTGCCACCAGCAGAGATGCGGGATCGGACGAGCAGTACTTC.

The chain employs TRBV7-6 and TRBJ2-3; maybe TRBD1 (6 bases). This CDR3 is 14 amino acids long. Germline V gene lookup returns CDR1 SGHVS and CDR2 FNYEAQ. Trimming took 2 bases from V and 6 from J, leaving 12 bases between them. The CDR3 DNA follows: TGTGCCAGCAGCTTAAACAGGGTGAGGGATACGCAGTATTTT. Translation: CASSLNRVRDTQYF.

The rearrangement joins TRBV5-5 to TRBJ2-1; 7 bases are shared with TRBD1. The germline V gene encodes CDR1 SGHKS and CDR2 YYEKEE (reference sequence). The junction had 13 bases not matched to a gene; V was cut back by 4 bases and J by 3 bases. This CDR3 has 17 residues. CDR3 loop: CASSARADRVYYNEQFF. The CDR3 nucleotides read TGTGCCAGCAGCGCACGTGCAGACAGGGTTTACTACAATGAGCAGTTCTTC.

The J gene is TRBJ2-1, the V gene TRBV6-6; 11 positions agree with TRBD2. Per germline, CDR1 MNHNY and CDR2 SVGAGI (reference sequence). The CDR3 runs 14 residues. V trimming: 6 bases; J trimming: 7 bases; junction bases outside the gene matches: 5. The CDR3, as DNA: TGTGCCAGCAGCCTAGCGGGAGGTACGAATGAGCAGTTCTTC. This translates into CASSLAGGTNEQFF.

CDR3 DNA: TGTGCCAGCAGCCCTGGGTGGGGGGAGAACACTGAAGCTTTCTTT. Residues: CASSPGWGENTEAFF. The chain uses TRBV7-9 and TRBJ1-1; D is possibly TRBD1 (5 bases). Germline V gene lookup returns CDR1 SEHNR and CDR2 FQNEAQ (reference sequence). The CDR3 spans 15 residues. Trimming removed 5 bases at V and 1 base at J, with 14 bases between.

The genes are TRBV29-1 and TRBJ2-1; 7 nucleotides agree with TRBD1. Germline V gene lookup returns CDR1 SQVTM and CDR2 ANQGSEA. Trimming removed 3 bases from V and 0 bases from J; junction bases left unmatched: 5. The length of the CDR3 is 15 residues. In DNA, the CDR3 is TGCAGCGTTGATGGGACAGCGAGCTCCTACAATGAGCAGTTCTTC. Amino acids: CSVDGTASSYNEQFF.

This chain joins TRBV6-5 and TRBJ1-2, with 8 bases aligning to TRBD1. The V gene's germline CDR1 is MNHEY and CDR2 SVGAGI. V trimming: 5 bases; J trimming: 8 bases; junction bases outside the gene matches: 10. This CDR3 region has 14 residues. The CDR3 nucleotides are TGTGCCAGCAGTGCACCCGGGACAGGATACGGCTACACCTTC. This codes for CASSAPGTGYGYTF.